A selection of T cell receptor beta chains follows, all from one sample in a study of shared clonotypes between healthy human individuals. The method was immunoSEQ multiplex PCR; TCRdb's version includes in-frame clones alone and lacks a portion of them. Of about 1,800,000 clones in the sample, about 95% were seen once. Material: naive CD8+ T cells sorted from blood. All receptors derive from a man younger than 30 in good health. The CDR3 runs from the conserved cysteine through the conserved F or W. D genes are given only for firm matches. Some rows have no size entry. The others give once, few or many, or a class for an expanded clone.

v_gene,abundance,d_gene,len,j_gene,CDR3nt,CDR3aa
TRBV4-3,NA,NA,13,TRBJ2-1,TGCGCCAGCAGCCAAGGAACACCCAATGAGCAGTTCTTC,CASSQGTPNEQFF
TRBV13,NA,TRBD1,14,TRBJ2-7,TGTGCCAGCAGCATGGGACAGGGGGAGTACGAGCAGTACTTC,CASSMGQGEYEQYF
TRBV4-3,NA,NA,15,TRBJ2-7,TGCGCCAGCAGCCAAGATAGGTCTTCAGTATACGAGCAGTACTTC,CASSQDRSSVYEQYF
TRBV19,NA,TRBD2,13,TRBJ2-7,TGTGCCAGTCGAGAACTGGGGGAGGGCGAGCAGTACTTC,CASRELGEGEQYF
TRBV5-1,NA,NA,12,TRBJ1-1,TGCGCCAGCAGCCTCGGCCCGACTGAAGCTTTCTTT,CASSLGPTEAFF
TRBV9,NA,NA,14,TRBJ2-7,TGTGCCAGCAGCGCTGGGACCCTACCAAACGAGCAGTACTTC,CASSAGTLPNEQYF
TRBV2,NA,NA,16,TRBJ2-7,TGTGCCAGCAGTGATGGTTCCCGGGGCTATACCTACGAGCAGTACTTC,CASSDGSRGYTYEQYF
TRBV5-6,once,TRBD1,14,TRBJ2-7,TGTGCCAGCAGCTTCGGACAGGGTTCCTACGAGCAGTACTTC,CASSFGQGSYEQYF
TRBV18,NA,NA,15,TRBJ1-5,TGTGCCAGCTCACCCGACAGTTATAGCAATCAGCCCCAGCATTTT,CASSPDSYSNQPQHF
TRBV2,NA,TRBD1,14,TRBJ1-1,TGTGCCAGCAGTTGGGACAGGGGTGGGACTGAAGCTTTCTTT,CASSWDRGGTEAFF
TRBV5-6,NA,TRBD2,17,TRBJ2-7,TGTGCCAGCAGCATCGGACTAGCGGAAAGGAGCTCCTACGAGCAGTACTTC,CASSIGLAERSSYEQYF
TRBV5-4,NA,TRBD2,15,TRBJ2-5,TGTGCCAGCAGCCGTTCAACTAGCGGCCAAGAGACCCAGTACTTC,CASSRSTSGQETQYF
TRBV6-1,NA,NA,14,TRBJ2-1,TGTGCCAGCAGAAAAAGGACGGGGGGCGATGAGCAGTTCTTC,CASRKRTGGDEQFF
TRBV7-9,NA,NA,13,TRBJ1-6,TGTGCCAGCAGCTTCCCTTATAATTCACCCCTCCACTTT,CASSFPYNSPLHF
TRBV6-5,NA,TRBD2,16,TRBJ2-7,TGTGCCAGCAGTTACTCGACGACTAGCGGACCCTACGAGCAGTACTTC,CASSYSTTSGPYEQYF
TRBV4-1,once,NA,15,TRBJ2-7,TGCGCCAGCAGCCAAGACAGCGGAAGCTCCTACGAGCAGTACTTC,CASSQDSGSSYEQYF
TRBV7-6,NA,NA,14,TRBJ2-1,TGTGCCAGCAGCTTAATAGCAGACTACAATGAGCAGTTCTTC,CASSLIADYNEQFF
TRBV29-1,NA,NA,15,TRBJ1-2,TGCAGCGTTGAAGATCGGAGCAGGGGTAACTATGGCTACACCTTC,CSVEDRSRGNYGYTF
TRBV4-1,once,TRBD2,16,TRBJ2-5,TGCGCCAGCAGCCAAGCGGTAGCGGGGAGGGAGAAGACCCAGTACTTC,CASSQAVAGREKTQYF
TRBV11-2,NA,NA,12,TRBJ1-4,TGTGCCAGCAGCTTAGGGGGGGATGAACTGTTTTTT,CASSLGGDELFF
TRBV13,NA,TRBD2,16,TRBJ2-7,TGTGCCAGCAGCTTAGGTGGGACTAGCGGACCTTACGAGCAGTACTTC,CASSLGGTSGPYEQYF
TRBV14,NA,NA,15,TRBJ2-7,TGTGCCAGCAGCTTTTCCGAGGTGAGCTCCTACGAGCAGTACTTC,CASSFSEVSSYEQYF
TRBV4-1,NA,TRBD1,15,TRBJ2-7,TGCGCCAGCAGCCTCGACAGGGGTAGCTCCTACGAGCAGTACTTC,CASSLDRGSSYEQYF
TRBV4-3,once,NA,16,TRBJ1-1,TGCGCCAGCAGCCAAGATCCTGAGGGGGGTTGGACTGAAGCTTTCTTT,CASSQDPEGGWTEAFF
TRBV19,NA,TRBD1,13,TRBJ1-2,TGTGCCAGCTCGGGACAGGCTCGCTATGGCTACACCTTC,CASSGQARYGYTF
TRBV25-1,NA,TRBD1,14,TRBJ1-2,TGTGCCAGCAGTCAGGGGGCGGCAGAGGGAGGCTACACCTTC,CASSQGAAEGGYTF
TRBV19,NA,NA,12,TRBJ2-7,TGTGCCACATCATTCGGGGGAGGCGAGCAGTACTTC,CATSFGGGEQYF
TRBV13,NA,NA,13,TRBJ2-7,TGTGCCAGCAGCTTAGGGAGGGCCGTCGAGCAGTACTTC,CASSLGRAVEQYF
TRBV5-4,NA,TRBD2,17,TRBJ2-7,TGTGCCAGCAGCTTCTTAGTGTCCGCGGGAGCTACCTACGAGCAGTACTTC,CASSFLVSAGATYEQYF
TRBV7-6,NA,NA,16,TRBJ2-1,TGTGCCAGCAGCCCGTTACTAGGCCACTCCTACAATGAGCAGTTCTTC,CASSPLLGHSYNEQFF
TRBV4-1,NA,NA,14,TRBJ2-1,TGCGCCAGCAGCCAACCGGGCTCCTACAATGAGCAGTTCTTC,CASSQPGSYNEQFF
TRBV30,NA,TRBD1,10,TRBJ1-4,TGTGCCTTCCAAGGGACAGAACTGTTTTTT,CAFQGTELFF
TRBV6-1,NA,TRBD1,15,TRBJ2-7,TGTGCCAGCAGCCAGAGTGGGACAGGACCCTACGAGCAGTACTTC,CASSQSGTGPYEQYF
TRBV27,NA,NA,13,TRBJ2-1,TGTGCCAGCAGCCCAGGTGGCGTGAGTGAGCAGTTCTTC,CASSPGGVSEQFF
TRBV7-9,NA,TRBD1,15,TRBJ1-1,TGTGCCAGCAGCCAACAGGGGCCGGAGAACACTGAAGCTTTCTTT,CASSQQGPENTEAFF
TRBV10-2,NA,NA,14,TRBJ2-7,TGCGCCAGCAGTGAGCTGGGGGGCGGAGGCGAGCAGTACTTC,CASSELGGGGEQYF
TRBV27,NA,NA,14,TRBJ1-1,TGTGCCAGCAGTTTAAACCCAGGGCACACTGAAGCTTTCTTT,CASSLNPGHTEAFF
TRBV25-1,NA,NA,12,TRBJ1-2,TGTGCCAGCAGTGTCGCAGGGTATGGCTACACCTTC,CASSVAGYGYTF
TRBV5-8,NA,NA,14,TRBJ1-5,TGTGCCAGCAGCTTCAGGGATAGCAATCAGCCCCAGCATTTT,CASSFRDSNQPQHF
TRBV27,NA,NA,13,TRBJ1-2,TGTGCCAGCAGTTACGGGACGGACTATGGCTACACCTTC,CASSYGTDYGYTF
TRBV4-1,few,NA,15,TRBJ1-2,TGCGCCAGCAGCCCGGAGGGGCCCGGGATCTATGGCTACACCTTC,CASSPEGPGIYGYTF
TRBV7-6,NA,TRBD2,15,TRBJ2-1,TGTGCCAGCAGCCCTGGGACTAGCGGTTACAATGAGCAGTTCTTC,CASSPGTSGYNEQFF